Listed here are 12 T cell receptor beta chains from one sample, sequenced in a study of cytomegalovirus exposure and HLA in healthy donors. PCR employed 60 Vbeta and 13 Jbeta primers. Sequenced by immunoSEQ multiplex PCR; TCRdb stores in-frame clones only, minus some. The sample has about 85,000 clones; 80% are singletons. The sample was PBMCs. All receptors come from a woman in her forties or fifties in good health and CMV-seropositive.

This rearrangement joins TRBV21-1 to TRBJ1-3. TRBV21-1 is shown as a pseudogene. The CDR3 consists of 17 residues. CDR3 nucleotide sequence: TGTGCCAGCAGCCCCCGAAGGGAGGGGTTGTCAGGAAACACCATATATTTT. It codes for CASSPRREGLSGNTIYF.

This chain links TRBV15 with TRBJ2-3; 13 positions match TRBD2. Per the germline V gene, CDR1 is LNHNV and CDR2 is YYDKDF (reference sequence). V lost 2 bases to trimming and J lost 0 bases; unmatched junction nucleotides: 2. The CDR3 has 17 residues. The CDR3: CATSRTSGRASTDTQYF. The CDR3 nucleotides read TGTGCCACCAGCAGAACTAGCGGGAGGGCAAGCACAGATACGCAGTATTTT.

The CDR3 loop is CASTRQGSNGYTF. The CDR3, as DNA: TGTGCCAGCACAAGACAGGGGTCGAATGGCTACACCTTC. V is TRBV25-1 and J is TRBJ1-2, with 8 bases that match TRBD1. This CDR3 has 13 residues. Germline CDR1 MGHDK, CDR2 SYGVNS. Trimming took 7 bases from V and 6 from J; bases not matched to a gene: 7.

This chain uses TRBV5-4 with TRBJ2-7, with 9 bases lining up with TRBD2. Losses at the gene ends were 4 bases for V and 0 bases for J; bases not matched to a gene: 5. This CDR3 is 15 amino acids long. Germline assignment: CDR1 SGHNT and CDR2 YYREEE (reference sequence). DNA of the CDR3: TGTGCCAGCAGCCTTAGCGGGGGCAGCTCCTACGAGCAGTACTTC. Translation gives CASSLSGGSSYEQYF.

The J gene is TRBJ2-2, the V gene TRBV30; 7 bases agree with TRBD1. Trimming took 2 bases from V and 6 from J; bases not matched to a gene: 6. Germline CDR1 reads GTSNPN; CDR2 reads SVGIG (reference sequence). CDR3 length: 14 residues. CDR3 nucleotide sequence: TGTGCCTGGAGTAGGGGGCGCGTATCCGGGGAGCTGTTTTTT. It yields the protein CAWSRGRVSGELFF. Drawing the rest from reference TRBV30 and TRBJ2-2, the complete variable domain is SQTIHQWPATLVQPVGSPLSLECTVEGTSNPNLYWYRQAAGRGLQLLFYSVGIGQISSEVPQNLSASRPQDRQFILSSKKLLLSDSGFYLCAWSRGRVSGELFFGEGSRLTVL.

V is TRBV6-1 and J is TRBJ2-7; D is unclear. Trimming took off 8 bases at V and 3 bases at J, with 11 bases between the two ends. CDR1 is MNHNS, CDR2 SASEGT, per germline. CDR3 length: 12 amino acids. CDR3 protein: CASSYSLYEQYV. DNA for the CDR3: TGTGCCAGCTCGTACAGCCTCTACGAGCAGTACGTC.

The genes are TRBV5-8 and TRBJ2-7, with 11 bases that match TRBD2. This CDR3 spans 15 amino acids. Germline V gene sequence: CDR1 SGHTS, CDR2 YDEGEE. V lost 0 bases and J lost 2; bases outside the gene matches: 1. The CDR3 region has the DNA TGTGCCAGCAGCTTGGCTAGCGGGAGGACCTACGAGCAGTACGTC. This sequence encodes CASSLASGRTYEQYV.

This clone was counted between two and nine times. This chain joins TRBV30 and TRBJ2-1; 12 bases are a match to TRBD2. Trimming at V came to 1 base and at J to 6 bases, leaving 7 bases not matched to a gene. This CDR3 is built from 16 residues. CDR1 is GTSNPN, CDR2 SVGIG, per germline (reference sequence). The CDR3 loop reads CAWSARLAGARNEQFF. CDR3 nucleotide sequence: TGTGCCTGGAGTGCCCGACTAGCGGGGGCCCGCAATGAGCAGTTCTTC.

V gene TRBV11-2 combines with J gene TRBJ2-2; possibly TRBD1 for D (6 bases). This CDR3 has 16 amino acids. V was shortened by 1 base and J by 3 bases, with 12 bases between the two germline ends. The V gene's germline CDR1 is SGHAT and CDR2 FQNNGV. The CDR3 region has the DNA TGTGCCAGCAGCTTAGTGTTGGGGGCAGACACCGGGGAGCTGTTTTTT. Protein: CASSLVLGADTGELFF.

A few counts support this clone. This chain connects TRBV5-1 to TRBJ2-5, with TRBD1 matching 8 bases. Germline-derived CDR1 and CDR2 are SGHRS and YFSETQ. The V gene end was trimmed by 4 bases and the J gene end by 11 bases; junction bases not matched to a gene: 13. CDR3 length equals 14 residues. The CDR3 is CASSPLDRAGEQYF. The CDR3 DNA follows: TGCGCCAGCAGCCCGTTGGACAGGGCGGGTGAGCAGTACTTC.

The V and J genes are TRBV5-4 and TRBJ2-7, with D tentatively TRBD1 (6 bases). CDR3 length: 12 residues. Trimming stripped 4 bases from V and 6 bases from J, with 11 bases between. Per germline, CDR1 SGHNT and CDR2 YYREEE (reference sequence). Here the CDR3 DNA reads TGTGCCAGCAGCAAGGGGACAACCGAGCAGTACTTC. Translation gives CASSKGTTEQYF.

The chain uses TRBV11-2 and TRBJ1-4; perhaps TRBD1 as D (5 bases). V was pared by 4 bases and J by 0 bases, with 12 bases between. This CDR3 spans 16 amino acids. Looked up from germline, CDR1 is SGHAT and CDR2 is FQNNGV. CDR3 nucleotides: TGTGCCAGCAGCTACGACAGCCACTCAACTAATGAAAAACTGTTTTTT. Its translation: CASSYDSHSTNEKLFF.